This T cell receptor beta chain was sequenced for a study of shared clonotypes between healthy human individuals. Study as a whole: Donor ages ranged 18 to 49 years: a couple of women, three men.

This clone was counted a single time. What it binds is not known. Findings of the study overall: The generation probabilities recorded for non-shared clonotypes fell below those of clonotypes shared by all four donors. Larger estimated richness was generally recorded for naive subsets relative to memory subsets.

In germline, CDR1 is SGHTA, CDR2 FQGNSA. The CDR3 has 14 amino acids. The V and J ends lost 3 bases and 2 bases respectively, with 11 bases between them. The protocol was immunoSEQ multiplex PCR, while the TCRdb copy is restricted to in-frame clones and leaves out a portion. Found here are some 2 million clones, over 85% of them singletons; the top ten hold more than 0.1%. Sequencing was carried out using naive CD4+ T cells sorted from blood. Documented subset: CD45RA+ positively selected. The rearrangement joins TRBV7-2 to TRBJ2-7; D is perhaps TRBD2 (6 bases). This clonotype originated in a man younger than 30 in good health. CDR3 loop: CASSFGSYPYEQYF. CDR3 bases: TGTGCCAGCAGCTTCGGGAGTTACCCCTACGAGCAGTACTTC.